The TCR beta chain under discussion was sequenced for a study of graft-versus-host responses after intestinal transplantation. The germline V gene has CDR1 SGHDT and CDR2 YYEEEE. The CDR3 consists of 16 residues. V shed 4 bases and J 2 bases; nucleotides not matched to a gene: 11. This clone was picked up a small number of times. The antigen is unknown. Here immunoSEQ multiplex PCR was the method, and the copy in TCRdb shows in-frame clones only, minus some. Of about 96,000 clones in the sample, approximately 90% were seen once. This chain uses TRBV5-6 with TRBJ2-7, with 8 bases that match TRBD1. The clonotype was recovered from a human donor who received an intestinal transplant. Sequenced material: unstimulated CD4+ T cells sorted from spleen or lymph node cells, taken before intestinal transplant. CDR3 nucleotides: TGTGCCAGCAGCAAAGCTCCGGGACAGGCTACCTACGAGCAGTACTTC. The encoded protein is CASSKAPGQATYEQYF.